The source of this T cell receptor beta chain is a study of blood T cell repertoires in COVID-19. V lost 7 bases, J lost 0 bases, and 13 bases lay in between. Germline V gene lookup returns CDR1 SGHTA and CDR2 FQGNSA. The CDR3 totals 14 residues. Cohort placement rested on clinical history that participants reported themselves. In the original workflow: Researchers report that nucleated cell counts were estimated from reference gene primer amplification. The assay was immunoSEQ multiplex PCR, and TCRdb's table has in-frame clones only and misses some. The D gene and trimming were derived from the DNA, and the V and J assignments and clone size from that table. Counted here are about 220,000 clones, 83% occurring once; the ten biggest clones make up 3.6%.

The receptor was derived from a woman between 35 and 50 years old who had been exposed to COVID-19. The chain employs TRBV7-2 and TRBJ2-7; perhaps TRBD2 as D (6 bases). Sequencing used PBMCs or T cells enriched from blood (not recorded which). CDR3 sequence reads: CASTQGGRSYEQYF. CDR3 coding DNA: TGTGCCAGCACCCAAGGAGGGCGCTCCTACGAGCAGTACTTC. Full variable domain (rest looked up from reference TRBV7-2 and TRBJ2-7): GAGVSQSPSNKVTEKGKDVELRCDPISGHTALYWYRQSLGQGLEFLIYFQGNSAPDKSGLPSDRFSAERTGGSVSTLTIQRTQQEDSAVYLCASTQGGRSYEQYFGPGTRLTVT.